This record looks at one TCR beta chain sequence and its context. In the original processing: Amplification of reference gene primers provided the estimated nucleated cell counts. Libraries were prepared by immunoSEQ multiplex PCR; TCRdb keeps only in-frame clonotypes and omits some of them. Clonal size and the V and J genes are those of that table, whereas D and trimming came from the DNA. This sample carries about 170,000 clones, just over 90% of them seen once, and the ten largest clones take roughly 5%. The sample comes from a study of blood T cell repertoires in COVID-19. Study background: Both acute and convalescent COVID-19 samples were obtained from the United States, Italy and Spain. From T cells, B-cell-depleted T cells, or PBMCs came the material, which was cDNA or gDNA.

This TCR was recovered from a young man with COVID-19, enrolled during active disease. Specimen: peripheral blood.

The CDR3 coding sequence is TGTGCCACCTGGACAGGACCCACAGATACGCAGTATTTT. The encoded protein is CATWTGPTDTQYF. This chain joins TRBV5-4 and TRBJ2-3; 7 bases are a match to TRBD1. Trimming took 9 bases from V and 2 from J; bases not matched to a gene: 6. The CDR3 has 13 residues. In germline, CDR1 is SGHNT, CDR2 YYREEE (reference sequence).